A single sample gave rise to the 24 T cell receptor beta chains below, sequenced in a study of blood T cell repertoires in COVID-19. The data were produced by immunoSEQ multiplex PCR, yet TCRdb's version contains in-frame clones alone and is incomplete. The sample holds around 130,000 clones, less than 85% seen once. The sample was peripheral blood. These receptors were collected from a woman older than 75 with acute or convalescent COVID-19.

V is TRBV19 and J is TRBJ1-5, with D perhaps matching TRBD1 (5 bases). Germline V lookup: CDR1 LNHDA, CDR2 SQIVND (reference sequence). The CDR3 is made up of 14 amino acids. V was pared by 6 bases and J by 7 bases, with 16 bases between. CDR3 loop: CASSPQGSWQPQHF. DNA of the CDR3: TGTGCCAGTAGCCCGCAGGGTTCGTGGCAGCCCCAGCATTTT. The variable domain in full, completed from reference TRBV19 and TRBJ1-5, reads DGGITQSPKYLFRKEGQNVTLSCEQNLNHDAMYWYRQDPGQGLRLIYYSQIVNDFQKGDIAEGYSVSREKKESFPLTVTSAQKNPTAFYLCASSPQGSWQPQHFGDGTRLSIL.

The chain couples TRBV5-4 to TRBJ1-2, with 8 bases that match TRBD1. Looked up from germline, CDR1 is SGHNT and CDR2 is YYREEE (reference sequence). The CDR3 contains 15 residues. V shed 3 bases and J 5 bases; nucleotides not matched to a gene: 9. The DNA of the CDR3 is TGTGCCAGCAGCTCCCCCCCGACAGGGGCTTATGGCTACACCTTC. Translated: CASSSPPTGAYGYTF.

This clone showed up just once. This sequence joins TRBV30 and TRBJ1-2; D is unclear. V was trimmed by 0 bases and J by 4 bases, leaving 15 bases between them. The CDR3 spans 15 residues. Germline V CDR1 and CDR2: GTSNPN, SVGIG (reference sequence). CDR3 bases: TGTGCCTGGAGTGTTATGTCGGAGGGCGGCTATGGCTACACCTTC. The encoded protein is CAWSVMSEGGYGYTF.

In its sample, this clone was seen once. The chain links TRBV5-5 to TRBJ2-1; TRBD2 agrees at 10 bases. V was clipped by 6 bases and J by 6 bases; unmatched bases: 15. The germline V gene encodes CDR1 SGHKS and CDR2 YYEKEE (reference sequence). CDR3 size: 17 residues. CDR3 region: CASTPIVASGRANEQFF. The CDR3 DNA reads as TGTGCCAGCACCCCCATTGTGGCGAGCGGGAGGGCCAATGAGCAGTTCTTC.

The chain has TRBV5-1 and TRBJ2-3; 9 bases fit TRBD2. Germline CDR1 SGHRS, CDR2 YFSETQ. After removal of 0 bases from V and 5 bases from J, the junction contained 4 bases not matched to a gene. This CDR3 has 15 amino acids. CDR3 protein: CASSLVSGGIDTQYF. The CDR3 DNA is TGCGCCAGCAGCTTGGTTAGCGGGGGAATAGATACGCAGTATTTT.

The chain carries TRBV15 and TRBJ2-1; D is possibly TRBD1 (8 bases). V was shortened by 0 bases and J by 6 bases, with 15 bases between the two germline ends. Germline-derived CDR1 and CDR2 are LNHNV and YYDKDF (reference sequence). The CDR3 is 16 residues long. In nucleotides, the CDR3 is TGTGCCACCAGCAGAGATAGGACAGGGAGGGGCAATGAGCAGTTCTTC. This encodes CATSRDRTGRGNEQFF.

This clone was detected only once. The chain couples TRBV11-2 to TRBJ2-2; weak D call: TRBD2 (6 bases). The germline CDR1 and CDR2 sequences are SGHAT and FQNNGV. The CDR3 consists of 14 residues. V was clipped by 11 bases and J by 5 bases, with 18 bases between them. The DNA for the CDR3 is TGTGCCGGAAGAGTGGCGGGGAATACCGGGGAGCTGTTTTTT. The encoded protein is CAGRVAGNTGELFF.

The V gene is TRBV12-3 or TRBV12-4, the J gene TRBJ2-7; TRBD1 is a possible D gene (6 bases). The germline V and J ends were trimmed by 3 bases and 2 bases, with 8 bases remaining between them. CDR3 length equals 13 residues. CDR3 residues: CASSLTGTYEQYF. The CDR3 DNA is TGTGCCAGCAGTTTGACAGGAACCTACGAGCAGTACTTC.

The V and J genes are TRBV11-2 and TRBJ1-4; no reliable D call. Germline loops: CDR1 SGHAT, CDR2 FQNNGV. The CDR3 extends over 17 amino acids. Between the trimmed V and J ends, which lost 2 bases and 8 bases, there was a span of 21 bases. DNA for the CDR3: TGTGCCAGCAGCTTAAACAGAGATTATGGATCCCGCGAAAAACTGTTTTTT. Translated, it gives CASSLNRDYGSREKLFF.

The genes are TRBV5-1 and TRBJ1-6, with D maybe TRBD1 (5 bases). The CDR3 is made up of 15 amino acids. Trimming removed 0 bases from V and 9 bases from J, with 13 bases in between. Germline V gives CDR1 SGHRS, CDR2 YFSETQ. The CDR3 here is CASSLVAGLSSPLHF. The CDR3 bases are TGCGCCAGCAGCTTGGTGGCAGGGCTTAGTTCACCCCTCCACTTT.

This sequence joins TRBV3-1 (or the pseudogene TRBV3-2) and TRBJ1-2; possible D gene TRBD1, 5 bases. Germline CDR1 reads LGHDT; CDR2 reads YNNKEL (reference sequence). V was cut by 3 bases and J by 4 bases, with 15 bases left in between. The CDR3 loop spans 15 amino acids. This chain's CDR3 is CASSHPGNQSYGYTF. CDR3 nucleotides: TGTGCCAGCAGCCATCCAGGGAATCAGAGCTATGGCTACACCTTC.

Of note for this clone: The germline gene is not matched at one end of the junction; a read error may be the cause. The rearrangement uses TRBV20-1 and TRBJ2-5, with D uncertain. CDR1 is DFQATT and CDR2 is SNEGSKA in the germline V gene (reference sequence). The CDR3 has 13 residues. CDR3 in amino acids: CSASLVSQETQYF. Written as DNA, the CDR3 is TGCAGTGCTAGTTTGGTTTCTCAAGAGACTCAGTACTTC.

The chain is built from TRBV4-3 and TRBJ1-5; D perhaps matches TRBD1 (5 bases). This CDR3 region has 15 residues. Between the trimmed V and J ends, which lost 0 bases and 3 bases, there was a span of 9 bases. Germline values: CDR1 LGHNA, CDR2 YSLEER. CDR3 in amino acids: CASSQDTGNNQPQHF. The CDR3 region has the DNA TGCGCCAGCAGCCAAGATACAGGCAACAATCAGCCCCAGCATTTT.

V usage is TRBV6-1 and J usage is TRBJ2-7; 8 bases match TRBD1. The CDR3 sequence is 15 residues long. Trimming cost V 1 base and J 5 bases; bases outside gene matches: 7. Germline CDR1 MNHNS, CDR2 SASEGT. CDR3 amino acids: CASSEGQGRKNEQYF. Written as DNA, the CDR3 is TGTGCCAGCAGTGAAGGACAGGGGAGGAAGAACGAGCAGTACTTC.

For the CDR3, the DNA is TGTGCCAGCTCACCCCTAGCGGGGGGTAACAATGAGCAGTTCTTC. Translated: CASSPLAGGNNEQFF. This sequence joins TRBV18 and TRBJ2-1; TRBD2 matches 11 bases. CDR1 is KGHSH, CDR2 LQKENI, per germline. The CDR3 covers 15 residues. The V gene end was trimmed by 3 bases and the J gene end by 5 bases; junction bases not matched to a gene: 3.

This chain uses TRBV11-2 with TRBJ2-7; weak D call: TRBD2 (6 bases). The CDR3 covers 14 residues. V dropped 8 bases and J dropped 2 bases, with 16 bases sitting between them. CDR1 and CDR2 (germline): SGHAT, FQNNGV. The CDR3 region has the DNA TGTGCCAGCCGACTAGGACGGATCCCCTACGAGCAGTACTTC. Encoded protein: CASRLGRIPYEQYF.

The V gene is TRBV7-6, the J gene TRBJ2-2, with D hard to call. CDR3 length: 15 amino acids. In germline, CDR1 is SGHVS, CDR2 FNYEAQ. Trimming took 2 bases from V and 2 from J, leaving 9 bases between them. The DNA for the CDR3 is TGTGCCAGCAGCTTACTGCAGGCAAACACCGGGGAGCTGTTTTTT. Translating gives CASSLLQANTGELFF.

The V and J genes are TRBV30 and TRBJ2-5; 9 nucleotides agree with TRBD2. This CDR3 spans 15 amino acids. Germline V gene sequence: CDR1 GTSNPN, CDR2 SVGIG (reference sequence). V trimming: 0 bases; J trimming: 1 base; junction bases outside the gene matches: 3. As DNA, the CDR3 is TGTGCCTGGAGTGTAACTAGCGGGCCCCAAGAGACCCAGTACTTC. Its translation is CAWSVTSGPQETQYF.

The V gene is TRBV11-3, the J gene TRBJ2-7; perhaps TRBD1 as D (6 bases). Germline loops: CDR1 SGHNT, CDR2 YENEEA. The V end was cut by 1 base, the J end by 7 bases, with 8 bases between. The CDR3 covers 12 residues. The CDR3 sequence: CASSLGGTEQYF. The CDR3 region has the DNA TGTGCCAGCAGCTTAGGGGGGACAGAGCAGTACTTC.

V gene TRBV6-5 combines with J gene TRBJ2-3; D gene uncertain. The germline V gene has CDR1 MNHEY and CDR2 SVGAGI. Between the trimmed V and J ends, which lost 7 bases and 8 bases, there was a span of 19 bases. The CDR3 loop spans 14 amino acids. CDR3 amino acids: CASTLGVGIGTQYF. The CDR3 region has the DNA TGTGCCAGCACCCTGGGCGTGGGCATTGGTACGCAGTATTTT.

V and J are TRBV2 and TRBJ2-7; D gene uncertain. The germline gives CDR1 SNHLY, CDR2 FYNNEI. The CDR3 runs to 12 residues. Trimming removed 6 bases at V and 7 bases at J, with 13 bases between. The CDR3 protein is CASRLRLREQYF. The CDR3, as DNA: TGTGCCAGCAGGCTCAGGCTTCGGGAGCAGTACTTC.

The rearrangement uses TRBV24-1 and TRBJ1-1; no reliable D call. Germline assignment: CDR1 KGHDR and CDR2 SFDVKD. The CDR3 covers 13 residues. Trimming removed 9 bases at V and 1 base at J, with 11 bases between. The CDR3, as DNA: TGTGCCACCGGGAGGCAGCCGAACACTGAAGCTTTCTTT. It encodes CATGRQPNTEAFF.

CDR3 sequence reads: CASSQYPGQGGGELFF. CDR3 nucleotide sequence: TGCGCCAGCAGCCAATACCCGGGACAGGGTGGCGGGGAGCTGTTTTTT. The J gene is TRBJ2-2, the V gene TRBV4-3; TRBD1 aligns across 9 bases. This CDR3 contains 16 residues. The V gene's germline CDR1 is LGHNA and CDR2 YSLEER. J lost 7 bases, V lost 2 bases, and 8 bases had no gene match.

This chain links TRBV5-1 with TRBJ2-1, with 7 nucleotides matching TRBD2. This CDR3 is 16 amino acids long. CDR1 SGHRS and CDR2 YFSETQ come from the germline V gene. V trimming: 0 bases; J trimming: 7 bases; junction bases outside the gene matches: 10. CDR3 nucleotides: TGCGCCAGCAGCTTGGTAATGGCGGGAGCGAGGAATGAGCAGTTCTTC. Amino acid sequence: CASSLVMAGARNEQFF.